The entry below gives a single T cell receptor beta chain sequence along with its context. Sequencing used immunoSEQ multiplex PCR; TCRdb keeps in-frame clones, though not all of them. The sample lists millions of clones, more than 80% occurring once. The germline gives CDR1 SNHLY, CDR2 FYNNEI. This CDR3 comprises 12 residues. The ends were cut back, 6 bases at V and 4 bases at J, with 8 bases in the middle. This record belongs to a study of shared clonotypes between healthy human individuals. The sequenced sample consisted of naive CD4+ T cells from PBMCs. Subset of the sample: CD45RA+ positively selected. This chain joins TRBV2 and TRBJ2-3; D not resolved. The TCR was taken from a man between 18 and 29 years old in good health. Some clones in this sample may be carry-over from other donors' samples. Here the CDR3 reads CASRDRPDTQYF. The CDR3 DNA reads TGTGCCAGCAGAGATAGACCAGATACGCAGTATTTT.